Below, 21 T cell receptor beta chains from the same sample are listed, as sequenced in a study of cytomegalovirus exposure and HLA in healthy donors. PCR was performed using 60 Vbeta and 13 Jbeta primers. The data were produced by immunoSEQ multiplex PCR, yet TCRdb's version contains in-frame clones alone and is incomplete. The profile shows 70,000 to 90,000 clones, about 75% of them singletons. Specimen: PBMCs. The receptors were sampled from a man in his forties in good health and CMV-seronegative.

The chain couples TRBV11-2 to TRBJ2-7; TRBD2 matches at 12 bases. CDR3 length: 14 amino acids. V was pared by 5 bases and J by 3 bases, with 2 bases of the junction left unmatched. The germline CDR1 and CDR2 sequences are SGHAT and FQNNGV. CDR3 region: CASSPGLAGYEQYF. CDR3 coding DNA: TGTGCCAGCAGCCCGGGACTAGCGGGCTACGAGCAGTACTTC.

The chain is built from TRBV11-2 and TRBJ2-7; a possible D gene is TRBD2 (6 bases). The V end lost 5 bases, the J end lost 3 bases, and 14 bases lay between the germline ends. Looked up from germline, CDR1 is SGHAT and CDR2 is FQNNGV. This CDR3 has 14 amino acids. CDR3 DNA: TGTGCCAGCAGCGCCCTCGGGGAGGTCTACGAGCAGTACTTC. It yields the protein CASSALGEVYEQYF.

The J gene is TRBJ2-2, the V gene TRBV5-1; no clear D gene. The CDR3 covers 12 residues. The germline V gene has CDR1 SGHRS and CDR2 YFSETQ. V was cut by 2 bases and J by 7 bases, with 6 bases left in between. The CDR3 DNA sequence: TGCGCCAGCAGCTTACAGAACGGGGAGCTGTTTTTT. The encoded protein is CASSLQNGELFF. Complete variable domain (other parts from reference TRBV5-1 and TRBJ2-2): KAGVTQTPRYLIKTRGQQVTLSCSPISGHRSVSWYQQTPGQGLQFLFEYFSETQRNKGNFPGRFSGRQFSNSRSEMNVSTLELGDSALYLCASSLQNGELFFGEGSRLTVL.

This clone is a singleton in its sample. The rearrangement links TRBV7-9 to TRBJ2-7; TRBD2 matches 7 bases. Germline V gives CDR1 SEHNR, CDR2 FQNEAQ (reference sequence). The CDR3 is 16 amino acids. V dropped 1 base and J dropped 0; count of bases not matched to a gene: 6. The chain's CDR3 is CASSLGSSGNSYEQYF. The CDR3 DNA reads TGTGCCAGCAGCTTAGGATCTAGCGGAAACTCCTACGAGCAGTACTTC.

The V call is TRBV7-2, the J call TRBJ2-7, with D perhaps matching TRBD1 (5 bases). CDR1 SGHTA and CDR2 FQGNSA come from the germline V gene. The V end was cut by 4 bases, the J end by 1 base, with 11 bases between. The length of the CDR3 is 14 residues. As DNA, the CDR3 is TGTGCCAGCAGCTCAGGGATTCCTTCCTACGAGCAGTACTTC. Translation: CASSSGIPSYEQYF.

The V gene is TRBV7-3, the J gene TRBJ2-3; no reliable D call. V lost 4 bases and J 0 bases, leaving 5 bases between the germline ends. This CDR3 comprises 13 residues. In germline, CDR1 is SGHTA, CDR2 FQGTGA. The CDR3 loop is CASSSTSTDTQYF. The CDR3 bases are TGTGCCAGCAGCTCGACTAGCACAGATACGCAGTATTTT.

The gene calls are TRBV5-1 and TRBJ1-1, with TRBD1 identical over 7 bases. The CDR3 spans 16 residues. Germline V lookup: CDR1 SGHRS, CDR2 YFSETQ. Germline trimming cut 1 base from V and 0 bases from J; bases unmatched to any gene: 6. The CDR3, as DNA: TGCGCCAGCAGCTTGACAGGGGCGCAATTGAACACTGAAGCTTTCTTT. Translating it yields CASSLTGAQLNTEAFF.

The CDR3 sequence is CAWSVRAASGGYTF. The CDR3 bases are TGTGCCTGGAGTGTACGCGCAGCATCAGGGGGCTACACCTTC. The rearrangement joins TRBV30 to TRBJ1-2, with a possible D match to TRBD1 (5 bases). This CDR3 has 14 amino acids. V was clipped by 0 bases and J by 8 bases, with 16 bases between them. Germline CDR1 reads GTSNPN; CDR2 reads SVGIG (reference sequence).

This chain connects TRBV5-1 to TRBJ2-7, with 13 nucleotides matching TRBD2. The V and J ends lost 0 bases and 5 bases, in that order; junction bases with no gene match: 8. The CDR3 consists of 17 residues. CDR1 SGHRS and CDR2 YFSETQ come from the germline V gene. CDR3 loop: CASSLGLAGGPSNEQYF. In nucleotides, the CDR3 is TGCGCCAGCAGCTTGGGACTAGCGGGGGGACCTTCGAACGAGCAGTACTTC. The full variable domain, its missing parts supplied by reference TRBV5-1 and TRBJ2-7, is KAGVTQTPRYLIKTRGQQVTLSCSPISGHRSVSWYQQTPGQGLQFLFEYFSETQRNKGNFPGRFSGRQFSNSRSEMNVSTLELGDSALYLCASSLGLAGGPSNEQYFGPGTRLTVT.

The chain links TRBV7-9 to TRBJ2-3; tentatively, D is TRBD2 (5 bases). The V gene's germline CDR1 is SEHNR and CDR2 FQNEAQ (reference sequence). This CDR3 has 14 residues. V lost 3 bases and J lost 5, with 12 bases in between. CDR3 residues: CASSFGTAGDTQYF. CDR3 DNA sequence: TGTGCCAGCAGCTTTGGAACTGCGGGAGATACGCAGTATTTT.

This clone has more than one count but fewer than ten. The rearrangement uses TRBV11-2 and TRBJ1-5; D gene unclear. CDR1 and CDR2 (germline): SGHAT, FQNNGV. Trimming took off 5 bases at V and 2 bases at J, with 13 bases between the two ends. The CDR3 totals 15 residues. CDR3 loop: CASSLDHGGNQPQHF. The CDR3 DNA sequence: TGTGCCAGCAGCCTTGACCACGGGGGCAATCAGCCCCAGCATTTT.

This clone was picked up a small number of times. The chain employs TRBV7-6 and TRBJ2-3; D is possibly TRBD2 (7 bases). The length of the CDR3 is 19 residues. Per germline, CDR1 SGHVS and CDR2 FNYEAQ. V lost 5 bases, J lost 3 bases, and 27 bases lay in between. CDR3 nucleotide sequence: TGTGCCAGCAGCCCGCGACCCGCGGGGGCGGGAGCGAGGACAGATACGCAGTATTTT. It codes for CASSPRPAGAGARTDTQYF.

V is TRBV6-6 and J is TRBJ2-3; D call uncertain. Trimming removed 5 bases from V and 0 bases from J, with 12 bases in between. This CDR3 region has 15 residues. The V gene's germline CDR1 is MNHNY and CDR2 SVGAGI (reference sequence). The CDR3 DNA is TGTGCCAGCAGTAAAGAGCGTTATAGCACAGATACGCAGTATTTT. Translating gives CASSKERYSTDTQYF.

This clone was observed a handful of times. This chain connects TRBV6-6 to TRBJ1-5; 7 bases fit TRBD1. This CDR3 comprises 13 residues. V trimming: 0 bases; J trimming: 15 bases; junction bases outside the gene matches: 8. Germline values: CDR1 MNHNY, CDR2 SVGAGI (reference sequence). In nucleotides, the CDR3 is TGTGCCAGCAGTTACTCGGGTGGACAGGCTTGGCATTTT. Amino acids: CASSYSGGQAWHF.

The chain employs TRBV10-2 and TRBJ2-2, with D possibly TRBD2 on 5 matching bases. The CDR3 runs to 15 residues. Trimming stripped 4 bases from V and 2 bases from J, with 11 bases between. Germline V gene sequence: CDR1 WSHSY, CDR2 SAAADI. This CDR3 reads CASSVDSFNTGELFF. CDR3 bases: TGCGCCAGCAGTGTGGACTCCTTTAACACCGGGGAGCTGTTTTTT.

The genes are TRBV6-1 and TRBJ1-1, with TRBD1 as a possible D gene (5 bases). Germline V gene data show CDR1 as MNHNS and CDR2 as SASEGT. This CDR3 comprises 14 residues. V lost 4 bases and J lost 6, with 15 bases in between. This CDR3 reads CASSGTRQGAEAFF. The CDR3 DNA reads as TGTGCCAGCAGTGGCACGCGGCAGGGCGCTGAAGCTTTCTTT.

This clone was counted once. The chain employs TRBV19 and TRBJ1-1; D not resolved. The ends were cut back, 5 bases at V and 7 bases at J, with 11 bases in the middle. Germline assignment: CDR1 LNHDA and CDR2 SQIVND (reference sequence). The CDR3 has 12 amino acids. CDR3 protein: CASSPGGYEAFF. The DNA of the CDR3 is TGTGCCAGTAGTCCGGGCGGGTATGAAGCTTTCTTT.

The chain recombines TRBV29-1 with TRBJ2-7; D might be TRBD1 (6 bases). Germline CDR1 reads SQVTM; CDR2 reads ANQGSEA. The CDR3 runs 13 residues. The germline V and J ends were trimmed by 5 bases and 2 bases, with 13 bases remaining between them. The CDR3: CSVTGTNTYEQYF. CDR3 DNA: TGCAGCGTTACCGGGACAAATACCTACGAGCAGTACTTC.

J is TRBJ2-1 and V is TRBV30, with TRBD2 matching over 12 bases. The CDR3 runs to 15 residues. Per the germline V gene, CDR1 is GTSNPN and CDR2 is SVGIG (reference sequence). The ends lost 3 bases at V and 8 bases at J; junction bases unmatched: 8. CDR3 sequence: CAWSKTSGSRHEQFF. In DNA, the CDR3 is TGTGCCTGGAGCAAGACTAGCGGGAGTCGCCATGAGCAGTTCTTC.

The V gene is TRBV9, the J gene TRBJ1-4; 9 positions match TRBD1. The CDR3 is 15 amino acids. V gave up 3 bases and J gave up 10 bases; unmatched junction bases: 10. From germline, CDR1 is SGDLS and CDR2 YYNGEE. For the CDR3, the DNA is TGTGCCAGCAGCGGCCGGGACAGGGAAGGCGGAAAACTGTTTTTT. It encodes CASSGRDREGGKLFF.

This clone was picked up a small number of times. CDR3 in amino acids: CASSLFGGLSYEQYF. CDR3 bases: TGTGCCAGCAGTTTATTCGGGGGGCTCTCCTACGAGCAGTACTTC. The chain recombines TRBV28 with TRBJ2-5; D might be TRBD2 (7 bases). Matching the DNA end better, TRBJ2-7 makes the J call doubtful. The CDR3 covers 15 residues. The germline CDR1 and CDR2 sequences are MDHEN and SYDVKM.